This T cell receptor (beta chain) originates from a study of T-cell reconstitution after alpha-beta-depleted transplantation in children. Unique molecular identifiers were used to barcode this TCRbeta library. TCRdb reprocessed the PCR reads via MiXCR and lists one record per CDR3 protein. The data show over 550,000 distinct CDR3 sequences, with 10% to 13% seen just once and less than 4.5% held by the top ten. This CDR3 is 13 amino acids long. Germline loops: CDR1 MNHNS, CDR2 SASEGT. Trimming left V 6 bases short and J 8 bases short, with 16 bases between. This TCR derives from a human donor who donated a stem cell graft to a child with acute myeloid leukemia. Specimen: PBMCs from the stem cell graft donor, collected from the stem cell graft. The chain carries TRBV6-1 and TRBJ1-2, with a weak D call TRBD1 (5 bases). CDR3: CASSPPSQVGYTF. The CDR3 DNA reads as TGTGCCAGCAGCCCACCTTCACAGGTCGGCTACACCTTC.